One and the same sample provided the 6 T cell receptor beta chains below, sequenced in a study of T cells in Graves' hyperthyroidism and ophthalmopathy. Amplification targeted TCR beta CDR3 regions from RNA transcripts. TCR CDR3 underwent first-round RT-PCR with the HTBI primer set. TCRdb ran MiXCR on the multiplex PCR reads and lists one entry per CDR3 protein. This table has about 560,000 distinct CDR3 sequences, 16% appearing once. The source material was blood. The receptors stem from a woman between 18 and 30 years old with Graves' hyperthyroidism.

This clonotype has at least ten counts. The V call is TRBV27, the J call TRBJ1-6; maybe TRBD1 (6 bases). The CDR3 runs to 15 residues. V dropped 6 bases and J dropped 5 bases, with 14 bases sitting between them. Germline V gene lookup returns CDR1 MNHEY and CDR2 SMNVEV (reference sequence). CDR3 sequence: CASRVTGANNSPLHF. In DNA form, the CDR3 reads TGTGCCAGCAGGGTGACAGGTGCCAATAATTCACCCCTCCACTTT.

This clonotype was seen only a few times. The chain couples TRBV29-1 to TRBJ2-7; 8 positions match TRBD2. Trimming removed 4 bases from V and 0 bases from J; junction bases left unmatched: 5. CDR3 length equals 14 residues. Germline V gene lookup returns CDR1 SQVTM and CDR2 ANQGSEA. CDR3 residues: CSVGLAGVSYEQYF. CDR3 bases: TGCAGCGTTGGGCTAGCGGGTGTCTCCTACGAGCAGTACTTC.

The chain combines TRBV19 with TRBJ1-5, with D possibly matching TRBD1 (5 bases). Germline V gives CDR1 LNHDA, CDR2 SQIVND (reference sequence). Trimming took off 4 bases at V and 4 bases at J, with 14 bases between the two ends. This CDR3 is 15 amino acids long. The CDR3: CASSREGLRNQPQHF. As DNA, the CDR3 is TGTGCCAGTAGTAGGGAGGGGTTAAGGAATCAGCCCCAGCATTTT.

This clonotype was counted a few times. CDR3 in amino acids: CASKLNAGGMGEKLFF. CDR3 nucleotide sequence: TGTGCCAGCAAACTAAATGCGGGGGGCATGGGTGAAAAACTGTTTTTT. This chain links TRBV7-8 with TRBJ1-4; a weak D match, TRBD1 (6 bases). This CDR3 spans 16 amino acids. In germline, CDR1 is SGHVS, CDR2 FQNEAQ. V shed 7 bases and J shed 7 bases, with 22 bases lying between them.

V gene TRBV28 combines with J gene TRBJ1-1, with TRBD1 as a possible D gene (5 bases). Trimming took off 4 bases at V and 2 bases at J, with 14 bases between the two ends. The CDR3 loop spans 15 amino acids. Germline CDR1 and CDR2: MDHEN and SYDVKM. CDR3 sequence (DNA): TGTGCCAGCAGTTACCCAGTGGGGGTCAACACTGAAGCTTTCTTT. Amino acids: CASSYPVGVNTEAFF.

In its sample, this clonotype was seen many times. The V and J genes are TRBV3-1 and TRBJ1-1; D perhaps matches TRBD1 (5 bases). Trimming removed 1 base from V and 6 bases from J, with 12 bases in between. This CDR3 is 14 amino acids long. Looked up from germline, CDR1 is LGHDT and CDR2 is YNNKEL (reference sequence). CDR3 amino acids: CASSQGPRGSEAFF. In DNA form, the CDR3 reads TGTGCCAGCAGCCAAGGTCCCCGGGGGTCTGAAGCTTTCTTT.